Given below is one T cell receptor (beta chain) in context. Its antigen is unknown. Other nucleotide sequences in the sample specify the same CDR3. The CDR3 is 16 amino acids. V was shortened by 2 bases and J by 0 bases, with 12 bases between the two germline ends. In germline, CDR1 is SGDLS, CDR2 YYNGEE. The entry originates in a study of T cells in localized non-small cell lung cancer. General study results and limits: Exceeding tumor, uninvolved adjacent lung had the highest T cell clonality.

Sequencing was performed with immunoSEQ multiplex PCR; in TCRdb, only in-frame clones are kept and a portion is missing. There are some 10,000 clones in the sample; over 90% occur only once, and roughly an eighth lies in the top ten. This receptor was taken from a male donor older than 55 with stage III lung adenocarcinoma. The chain recombines TRBV9 with TRBJ2-1, with D perhaps TRBD2 (5 bases). This sample comprised peripheral blood, obtained before any cancer treatment. CDR3 in DNA: TGTGCCAGCAGCGTTGTGAGCGGTAGCTCCTACAATGAGCAGTTCTTC. Amino acid sequence: CASSVVSGSSYNEQFF.